This TCR beta chain originates from a study of blood T cell dynamics during melanoma immunotherapy. The time point: week 3, after first cycle of checkpoint inhibitor. Profiled with immunoSEQ multiplex PCR; TCRdb holds only in-frame clones, not every one. The data contain roughly 16,000 clones, 94% of them singletons. The CDR3 extends over 12 amino acids. Germline CDR1 and CDR2: ENHRY and SYGVKD. The V gene lost 6 bases and the J gene lost 4 bases, with 8 bases spanning the gap. The origin of this receptor is a human donor with melanoma. The chain is built from TRBV10-3 and TRBJ2-3; D gene ambiguous. This specimen consisted of effector memory CD8+ T cells from blood, obtained from a patient treated with checkpoint blockade. In DNA form, the CDR3 reads TGTGCCATCAGAACGGACGCAGATACGCAGTATTTT. Translation: CAIRTDADTQYF.